This T cell receptor (beta chain) was obtained from a study of cytomegalovirus exposure and HLA in healthy donors. A multiplex PCR was run with 60 Vbeta primers and 13 Jbeta primers. Produced via immunoSEQ multiplex PCR; TCRdb's table is partial and in-frame only. Of some 150,000 clones in the sample, about three fifths were seen once. The V gene lost 2 bases and the J gene lost 3 bases, with 8 bases spanning the gap. Germline assignment: CDR1 SEHNR and CDR2 FQNEAQ (reference sequence). This CDR3 region has 13 residues. Worth noting for this clone: Its antigen is still unknown.

Study outcomes and limitations: TCR beta chains numbering 150 to 200 were designated cytomegalovirus-associated. Upon later analysis, HLA-associated TCR beta chains proved more clonally expanded than other, equally common chains.

The source material was PBMCs. This sequence joins TRBV7-9 and TRBJ2-7; a possible D gene is TRBD1 (6 bases). This clonotype was obtained from a woman aged 55 to 70 in good health and CMV-seropositive. The CDR3 nucleotides read TGTGCCAGCAGCTTACGCAGGGGCTACGAGCAGTACTTC. Its protein product is CASSLRRGYEQYF. Looking up the rest from reference TRBV7-9 and TRBJ2-7 gives the full variable domain: DTGVSQNPRHKITKRGQNVTFRCDPISEHNRLYWYRQTLGQGPEFLTYFQNEAQLEKSRLLSDRFSAERPKGSFSTLEIQRTEQGDSAMYLCASSLRRGYEQYFGPGTRLTVT.